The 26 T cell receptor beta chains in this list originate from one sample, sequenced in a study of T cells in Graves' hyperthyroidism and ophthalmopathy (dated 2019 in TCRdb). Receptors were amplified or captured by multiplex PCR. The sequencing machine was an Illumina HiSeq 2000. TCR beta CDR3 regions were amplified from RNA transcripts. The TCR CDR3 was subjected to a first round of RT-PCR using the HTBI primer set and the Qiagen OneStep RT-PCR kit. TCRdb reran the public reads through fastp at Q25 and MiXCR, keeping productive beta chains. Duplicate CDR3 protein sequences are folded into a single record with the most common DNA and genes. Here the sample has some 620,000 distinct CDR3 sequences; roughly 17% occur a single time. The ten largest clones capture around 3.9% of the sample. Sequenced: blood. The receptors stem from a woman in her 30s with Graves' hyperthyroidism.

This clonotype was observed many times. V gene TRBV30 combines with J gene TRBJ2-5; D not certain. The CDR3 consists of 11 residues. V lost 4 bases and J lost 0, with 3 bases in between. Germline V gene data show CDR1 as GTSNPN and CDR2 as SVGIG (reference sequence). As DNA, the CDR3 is TGTGCCTGGAATAACCAAGAGACCCAGTACTTC. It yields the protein CAWNNQETQYF.

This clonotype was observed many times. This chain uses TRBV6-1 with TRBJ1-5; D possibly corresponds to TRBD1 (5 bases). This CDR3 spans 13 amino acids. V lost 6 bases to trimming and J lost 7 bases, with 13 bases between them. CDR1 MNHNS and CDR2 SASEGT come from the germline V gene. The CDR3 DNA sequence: TGTGCCAGCAGGGTAGGGGTAGGGCAGCCCCAGCATTTT. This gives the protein CASRVGVGQPQHF.

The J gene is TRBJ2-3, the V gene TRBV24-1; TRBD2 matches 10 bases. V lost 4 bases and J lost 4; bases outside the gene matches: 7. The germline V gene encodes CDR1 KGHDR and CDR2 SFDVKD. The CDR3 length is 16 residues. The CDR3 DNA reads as TGTGCCACCAGTGACCTTAGCGGGAGGAGGGCAGATACGCAGTATTTT. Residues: CATSDLSGRRADTQYF.

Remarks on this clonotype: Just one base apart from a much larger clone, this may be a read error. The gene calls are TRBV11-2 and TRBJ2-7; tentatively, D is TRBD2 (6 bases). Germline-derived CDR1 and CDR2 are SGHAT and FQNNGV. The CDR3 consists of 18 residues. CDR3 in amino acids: CVSSLFPFGGEASYEQYF. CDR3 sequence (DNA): TGTGTCAGCAGCTTATTCCCGTTTGGCGGGGAGGCCTCCTACGAGCAGTACTTC.

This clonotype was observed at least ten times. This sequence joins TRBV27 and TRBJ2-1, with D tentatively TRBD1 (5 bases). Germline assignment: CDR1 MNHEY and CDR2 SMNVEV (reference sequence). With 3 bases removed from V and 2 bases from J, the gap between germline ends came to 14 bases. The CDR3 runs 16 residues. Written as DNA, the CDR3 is TGTGCCAGCAGTTTGCGCAGGGCCCCTACCTACAATGAGCAGTTCTTC. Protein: CASSLRRAPTYNEQFF.

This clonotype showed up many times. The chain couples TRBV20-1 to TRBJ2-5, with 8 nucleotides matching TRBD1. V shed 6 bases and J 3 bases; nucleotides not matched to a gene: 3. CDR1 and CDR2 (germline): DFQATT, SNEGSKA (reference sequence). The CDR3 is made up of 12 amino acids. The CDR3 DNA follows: TGCAGTGCCCCGGACAGGGAAGAGACCCAGTACTTC. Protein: CSAPDREETQYF.

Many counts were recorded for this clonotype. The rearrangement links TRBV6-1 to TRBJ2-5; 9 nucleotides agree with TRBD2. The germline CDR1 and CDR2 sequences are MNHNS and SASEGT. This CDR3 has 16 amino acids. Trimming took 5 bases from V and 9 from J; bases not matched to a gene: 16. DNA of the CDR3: TGTGCCAGCAGTTACTATCTAGCGGGGCCGGGGGGTTCCCAGTACTTC. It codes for CASSYYLAGPGGSQYF.

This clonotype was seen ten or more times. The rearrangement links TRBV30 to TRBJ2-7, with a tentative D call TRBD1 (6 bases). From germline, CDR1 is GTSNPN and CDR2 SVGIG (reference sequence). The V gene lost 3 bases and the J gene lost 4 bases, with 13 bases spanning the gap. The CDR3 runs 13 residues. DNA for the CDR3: TGTGCCTGGAGAGTCTCGGACAGATACGAGCAGTACTTC. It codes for CAWRVSDRYEQYF.

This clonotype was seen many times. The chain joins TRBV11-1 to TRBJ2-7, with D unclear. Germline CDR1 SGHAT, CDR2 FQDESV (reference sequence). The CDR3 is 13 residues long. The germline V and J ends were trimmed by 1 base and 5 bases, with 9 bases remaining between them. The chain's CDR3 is CASSLVRVDEQYF. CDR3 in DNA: TGTGCCAGCAGCTTAGTACGAGTGGACGAGCAGTACTTC.

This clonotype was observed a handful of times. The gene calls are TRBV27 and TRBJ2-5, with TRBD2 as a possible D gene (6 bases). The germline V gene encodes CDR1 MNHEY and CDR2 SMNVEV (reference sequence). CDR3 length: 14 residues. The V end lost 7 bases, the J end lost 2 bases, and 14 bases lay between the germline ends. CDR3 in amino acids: CASNRGLSQETQYF. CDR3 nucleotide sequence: TGTGCCAGCAATAGAGGACTATCGCAAGAGACCCAGTACTTC.

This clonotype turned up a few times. The CDR3 DNA reads as TGTGCCAGCAGCTTTGGGTGGGCTAATGAAAAACTGTTTTTT. It codes for CASSFGWANEKLFF. The chain recombines TRBV7-9 with TRBJ1-4; D gene unclear. Germline values: CDR1 SEHNR, CDR2 FQNEAQ (reference sequence). The CDR3 is 14 amino acids. V dropped 3 bases and J dropped 3 bases, with 8 bases sitting between them.

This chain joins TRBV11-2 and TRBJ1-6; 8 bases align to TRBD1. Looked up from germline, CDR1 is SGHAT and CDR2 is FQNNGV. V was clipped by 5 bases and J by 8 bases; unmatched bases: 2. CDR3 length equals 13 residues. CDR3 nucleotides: TGTGCCAGCAGCCAACAGGGGGATTCACCCCTCCACTTT. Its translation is CASSQQGDSPLHF.

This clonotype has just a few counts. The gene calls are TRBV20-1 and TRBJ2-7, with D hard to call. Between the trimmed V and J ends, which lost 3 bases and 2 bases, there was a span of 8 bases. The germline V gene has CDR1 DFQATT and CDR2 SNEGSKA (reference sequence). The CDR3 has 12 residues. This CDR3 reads CSASGWAYEQYF. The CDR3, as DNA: TGCAGTGCTAGTGGCTGGGCCTACGAGCAGTACTTC.

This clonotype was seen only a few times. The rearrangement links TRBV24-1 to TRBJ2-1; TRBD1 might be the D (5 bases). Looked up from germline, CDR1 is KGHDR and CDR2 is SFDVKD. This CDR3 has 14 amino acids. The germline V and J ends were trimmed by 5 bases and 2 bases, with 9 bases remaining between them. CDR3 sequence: CATSARAAYNEQFF. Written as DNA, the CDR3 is TGTGCCACCAGTGCCAGGGCGGCCTACAATGAGCAGTTCTTC.

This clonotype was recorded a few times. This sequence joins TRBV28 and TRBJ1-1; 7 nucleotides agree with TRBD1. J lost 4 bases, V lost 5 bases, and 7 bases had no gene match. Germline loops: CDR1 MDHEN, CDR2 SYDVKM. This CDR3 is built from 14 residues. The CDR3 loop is CASSGPGGFTEAFF. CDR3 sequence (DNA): TGTGCCAGCAGTGGGCCAGGGGGATTCACTGAAGCTTTCTTT.

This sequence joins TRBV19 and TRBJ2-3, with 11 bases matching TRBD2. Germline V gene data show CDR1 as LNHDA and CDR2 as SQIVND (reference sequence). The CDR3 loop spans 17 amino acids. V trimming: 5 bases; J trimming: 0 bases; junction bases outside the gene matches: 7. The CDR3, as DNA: TGTGCCAGTAGTCGACTAACTAGCGGGAGAAGCACAGATACGCAGTATTTT. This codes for CASSRLTSGRSTDTQYF.

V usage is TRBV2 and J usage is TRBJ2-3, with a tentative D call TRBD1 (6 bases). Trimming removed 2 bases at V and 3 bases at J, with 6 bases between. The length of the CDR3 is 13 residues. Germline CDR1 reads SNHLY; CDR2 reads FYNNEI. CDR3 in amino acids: CASSEQGTDTQYF. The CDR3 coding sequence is TGTGCCAGCAGTGAACAGGGGACAGATACGCAGTATTTT. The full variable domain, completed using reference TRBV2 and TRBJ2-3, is EPEVTQTPSHQVTQMGQEVILRCVPISNHLYFYWYRQILGQKVEFLVSFYNNEISEKSEIFDDQFSVERPDGSNFTLKIRSTKLEDSAMYFCASSEQGTDTQYFGPGTRLTVL.

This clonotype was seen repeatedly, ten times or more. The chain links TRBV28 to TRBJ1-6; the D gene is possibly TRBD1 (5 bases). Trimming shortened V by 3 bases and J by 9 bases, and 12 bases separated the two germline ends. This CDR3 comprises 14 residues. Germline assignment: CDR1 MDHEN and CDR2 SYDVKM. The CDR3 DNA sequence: TGTGCCAGCAGTTTGGCAGGGAGTGGTTCACCCCTCCACTTT. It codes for CASSLAGSGSPLHF.

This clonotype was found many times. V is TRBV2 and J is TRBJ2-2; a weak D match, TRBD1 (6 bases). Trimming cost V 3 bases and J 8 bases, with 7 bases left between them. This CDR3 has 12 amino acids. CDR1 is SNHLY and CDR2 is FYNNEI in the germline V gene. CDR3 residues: CASSEQGGELFF. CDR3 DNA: TGTGCCAGCAGTGAGCAGGGGGGGGAGCTGTTTTTT.

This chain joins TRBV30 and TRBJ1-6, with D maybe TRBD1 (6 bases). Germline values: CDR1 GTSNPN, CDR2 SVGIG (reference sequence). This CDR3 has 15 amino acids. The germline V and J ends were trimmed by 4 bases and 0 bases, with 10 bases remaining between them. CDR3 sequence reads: CAWMVDSSYNSPLHF. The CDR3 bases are TGTGCCTGGATGGTGGACAGCTCCTATAATTCACCCCTCCACTTT.

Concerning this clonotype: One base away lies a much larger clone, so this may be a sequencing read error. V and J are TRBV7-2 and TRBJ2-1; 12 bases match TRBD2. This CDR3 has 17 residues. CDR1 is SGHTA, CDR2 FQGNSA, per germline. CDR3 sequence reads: CASNLRPGLAGYNEQFF. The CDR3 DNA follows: TGTGCCAGCAACTTACGGCCGGGACTAGCGGGTTACAATGAGCAGTTCTTC.

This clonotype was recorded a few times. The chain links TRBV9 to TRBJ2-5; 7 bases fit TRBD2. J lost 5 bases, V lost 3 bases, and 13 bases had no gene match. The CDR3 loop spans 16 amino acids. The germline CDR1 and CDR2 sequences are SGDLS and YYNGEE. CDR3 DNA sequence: TGTGCCAGCAGCGCCTCGGCCGGGACTATGTTGGAGACCCAGTACTTC. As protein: CASSASAGTMLETQYF.

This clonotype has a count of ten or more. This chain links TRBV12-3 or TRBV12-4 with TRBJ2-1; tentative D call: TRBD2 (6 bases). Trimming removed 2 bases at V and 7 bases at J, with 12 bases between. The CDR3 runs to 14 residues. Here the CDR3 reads CASSLRRALNEQFF. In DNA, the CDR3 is TGTGCCAGCAGTTTAAGGAGGGCCTTAAATGAGCAGTTCTTC.

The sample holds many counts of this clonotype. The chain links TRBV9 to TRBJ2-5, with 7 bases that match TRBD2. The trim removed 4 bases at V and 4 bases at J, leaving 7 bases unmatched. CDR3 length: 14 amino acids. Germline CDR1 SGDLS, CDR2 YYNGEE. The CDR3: CASSPGLGVETQYF. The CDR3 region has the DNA TGTGCCAGCAGCCCCGGACTAGGCGTAGAGACCCAGTACTTC.

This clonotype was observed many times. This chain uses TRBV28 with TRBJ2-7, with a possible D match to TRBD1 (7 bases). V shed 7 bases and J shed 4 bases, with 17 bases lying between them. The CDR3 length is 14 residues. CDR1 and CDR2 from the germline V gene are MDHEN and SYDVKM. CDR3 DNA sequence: TGTGCCAGCAAGGGGGGCAGGGGGTTATACGAGCAGTACTTC. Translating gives CASKGGRGLYEQYF. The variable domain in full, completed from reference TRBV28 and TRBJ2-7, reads DVKVTQSSRYLVKRTGEKVFLECVQDMDHENMFWYRQDPGLGLRLIYFSYDVKMKEKGDIPEGYSVSREKKERFSLILESASTNQTSMYLCASKGGRGLYEQYFGPGTRLTVT.

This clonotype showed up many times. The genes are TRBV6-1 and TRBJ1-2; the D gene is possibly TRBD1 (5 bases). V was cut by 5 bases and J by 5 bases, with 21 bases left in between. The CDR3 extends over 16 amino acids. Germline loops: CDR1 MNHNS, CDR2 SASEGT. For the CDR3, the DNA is TGTGCCAGCAGTTACCTCTCCCAGGCGGGGACGTATGGCTACACCTTC. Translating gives CASSYLSQAGTYGYTF.